Below, 22 T cell receptor beta chains from the same sample are listed, as sequenced in a study of OX40 agonist ivuxolimab in advanced cancers. Sequencing was performed with immunoSEQ multiplex PCR; in TCRdb, only in-frame clones are kept and a portion is missing. The sample carries about 70,000 clones, just over 85% recorded once. Source: CD4+ or CD8+ T cells sorted from blood, taken in a trial of the OX40 agonist ivuxolimab. Receptors were obtained from an adult with an advanced solid tumor such as melanoma, head and neck, liver or kidney cancer.

The chain is built from TRBV5-1 and TRBJ2-7; 10 nucleotides line up with TRBD1. Germline lookup yields CDR1 SGHRS and CDR2 YFSETQ. The CDR3 loop spans 14 amino acids. The trim removed 4 bases at V and 6 bases at J, leaving 7 bases unmatched. The CDR3 nucleotides read TGCGCCAGCAGCCCGGCCGGGACAGGGGTCGAGCAGTACTTC. This codes for CASSPAGTGVEQYF.

The chain links TRBV29-1 to TRBJ2-5, with 7 nucleotides matching TRBD1. The CDR3 runs to 12 residues. The J segment lost 7 bases and the V segment lost 8 bases, leaving 10 bases of the junction unmatched. CDR1 SQVTM and CDR2 ANQGSEA come from the germline V gene. The CDR3 is CSTAGTEGTQYF. CDR3 in DNA: TGCAGCACCGCCGGGACAGAGGGGACCCAGTACTTC.

The genes are TRBV7-2 and TRBJ2-2; D is ambiguous. The CDR3 is 14 residues long. The germline gives CDR1 SGHTA, CDR2 FQGNSA. Trimming left V 3 bases short and J 6 bases short, with 11 bases between. The CDR3 is CASSLGRQPGELFF. CDR3 DNA: TGTGCCAGCAGCTTGGGCAGGCAACCCGGGGAGCTGTTTTTT. The complete variable domain, with remaining parts taken from reference TRBV7-2 and TRBJ2-2, reads GAGVSQSPSNKVTEKGKDVELRCDPISGHTALYWYRQSLGQGLEFLIYFQGNSAPDKSGLPSDRFSAERTGGSVSTLTIQRTQQEDSAVYLCASSLGRQPGELFFGEGSRLTVL.

This chain links TRBV29-1 with TRBJ1-2; the D gene is possibly TRBD1 (6 bases). The CDR3 extends over 13 amino acids. Germline-derived CDR1 and CDR2 are SQVTM and ANQGSEA. V was cut by 2 bases and J by 4 bases, with 11 bases left in between. CDR3 bases: TGCAGCGTTGAAATTACAGGGACCTATGGCTACACCTTC. Its translation is CSVEITGTYGYTF.

This rearrangement joins TRBV28 to TRBJ1-6; the D gene is possibly TRBD1 (5 bases). V was pared by 8 bases and J by 10 bases, with 12 bases between. The CDR3 loop spans 12 amino acids. CDR1 MDHEN and CDR2 SYDVKM come from the germline V gene. CDR3 region: CASVGVRSPLHF. As DNA, the CDR3 is TGTGCCAGCGTGGGGGTCCGGTCACCCCTCCACTTT.

CDR3 nucleotide sequence: TGCAGCGCCTCCGGGACAGGGTACAATGAGCAGTTCTTC. Amino acid sequence: CSASGTGYNEQFF. The V gene is TRBV29-1, the J gene TRBJ2-1; 9 bases are a match to TRBD1. In germline, CDR1 is SQVTM, CDR2 ANQGSEA. This CDR3 has 13 residues. Germline trimming cut 7 bases from V and 4 bases from J; bases unmatched to any gene: 5.

This clone was seen once. V and J are TRBV11-3 and TRBJ2-7; D assignment may be TRBD1 or TRBD2 (5 bases each). The ends were cut back, 5 bases at V and 2 bases at J, with 10 bases in the middle. CDR3 length: 13 amino acids. CDR1 is SGHNT, CDR2 YENEEA, per germline. For the CDR3, the DNA is TGTGCCAGCAGCAGGTCGGGGCCCTACGAGCAGTACTTC. Its protein product is CASSRSGPYEQYF. Complete variable domain (other parts from reference TRBV11-3 and TRBJ2-7): EAGVVQSPRYKIIEKKQPVAFWCNPISGHNTLYWYLQNLGQGPELLIRYENEEAVDDSQLPKDRFSAERLKGVDSTLKIQPAELGDSAVYLCASSRSGPYEQYFGPGTRLTVT.

This chain connects TRBV5-1 to TRBJ2-4, with D unresolved. CDR1 SGHRS and CDR2 YFSETQ come from the germline V gene. The CDR3 covers 15 residues. Trimming took off 0 bases at V and 6 bases at J, with 13 bases between the two ends. CDR3 sequence: CASSLDSPEVNIQYF. The CDR3, as DNA: TGCGCCAGCAGCTTGGATTCGCCAGAAGTAAACATTCAGTACTTC.

The chain joins TRBV5-8 to TRBJ2-3; D gene uncertain. The CDR3 contains 13 residues. Germline V gene lookup returns CDR1 SGHTS and CDR2 YDEGEE. V lost 0 bases and J 1 base, leaving 3 bases between the germline ends. CDR3 loop: CASSLGGTDTQYF. As DNA, the CDR3 is TGTGCCAGCAGCTTGGGGGGCACAGATACGCAGTATTTT.

V usage is TRBV29-1 and J usage is TRBJ2-7, with 10 positions matching TRBD1. The ends lost 4 bases at V and 0 bases at J; junction bases unmatched: 12. From germline, CDR1 is SQVTM and CDR2 ANQGSEA. This CDR3 is built from 17 residues. CDR3 DNA sequence: TGCAGCGTTGGAAACCGGGACAGGGGACCTTTCTCCTACGAGCAGTACTTC. This gives the protein CSVGNRDRGPFSYEQYF.

V gene TRBV6-5 combines with J gene TRBJ2-7; D possibly corresponds to TRBD2 (7 bases). Deletions cut 8 bases from V and 5 bases from J, with 22 bases between. The CDR3 length is 15 residues. Per the germline V gene, CDR1 is MNHEY and CDR2 is SVGAGI. The CDR3 DNA reads as TGTGCCAGCCGTGCCCTACAGGCGGGGGCTAACGAGCAGTACTTC. Protein sequence: CASRALQAGANEQYF.

This clone has just a few counts. The chain is built from TRBV27 and TRBJ1-4; D uncertain. Germline assignment: CDR1 MNHEY and CDR2 SMNVEV (reference sequence). The ends were cut back, 1 base at V and 7 bases at J, with 13 bases in the middle. The CDR3 totals 15 residues. CDR3 coding DNA: TGTGCCAGCAGTTTATTCTTAAACCCTCTTGAAAAACTGTTTTTT. Protein sequence: CASSLFLNPLEKLFF.

DNA of the CDR3: TGTGCCAGCAGCGTGGCCTCCTTTAGTAGCGGTTCGGGTGAGCAGTTCTTC. Translation: CASSVASFSSGSGEQFF. This chain joins TRBV9 and TRBJ2-1, with a weak D call TRBD2 (6 bases). V lost 2 bases to trimming and J lost 9 bases, with 24 bases between them. The CDR3 has 17 residues. Per the germline V gene, CDR1 is SGDLS and CDR2 is YYNGEE.

The rearrangement uses TRBV6-4 and TRBJ1-2; no clear D. Trimming cost V 5 bases and J 7 bases, with 11 bases left between them. Germline CDR1 and CDR2: MRHNA and SNTAGT. The length of the CDR3 is 12 residues. CDR3 sequence: CASSQSGVGYTF. In nucleotides, the CDR3 is TGTGCCAGCAGTCAGAGCGGGGTTGGCTACACCTTC.

This sequence joins TRBV30 and TRBJ1-3; TRBD1 might be the D (6 bases). Between the trimmed V and J ends, which lost 2 bases and 0 bases, there was a span of 11 bases. CDR3 length equals 15 residues. Germline V gives CDR1 GTSNPN, CDR2 SVGIG (reference sequence). CDR3 protein: CAWSRGQLSGNTIYF. The CDR3 DNA reads as TGTGCCTGGAGTAGAGGACAGCTCTCTGGAAACACCATATATTTT.

The CDR3 reads CARSLKESPWSEQYF. Written as DNA, the CDR3 is TGTGCCAGAAGCTTAAAGGAATCCCCCTGGAGCGAGCAGTACTTC. The rearrangement links TRBV7-5 to TRBJ2-7; the D call TRBD2 from the table was never checked on the DNA. TRBV7-5 is given as a pseudogene. The CDR3 extends over 15 amino acids.

The V gene is TRBV7-2, the J gene TRBJ1-2, with a possible D match to TRBD1 (6 bases). CDR3 length: 14 residues. Germline assignment: CDR1 SGHTA and CDR2 FQGNSA. V was cut by 4 bases and J by 4 bases, with 13 bases left in between. This chain's CDR3 is CASSSRQALYGYTF. CDR3 DNA: TGTGCCAGCAGCTCGAGACAGGCCCTCTATGGCTACACCTTC.

The chain has TRBV19 and TRBJ1-2, with 8 bases fitting TRBD1. Germline trimming cut 4 bases from V and 6 bases from J; bases unmatched to any gene: 7. CDR1 is LNHDA, CDR2 SQIVND, per germline (reference sequence). This CDR3 has 14 amino acids. The CDR3 DNA is TGTGCCAGTAGTAGACAGGGGACCTTAAATGGCTACACCTTC. It is translated as CASSRQGTLNGYTF.

This chain connects TRBV4-1 to TRBJ1-1; TRBD1 is a possible D gene (5 bases). Between the trimmed V and J ends, which lost 3 bases and 6 bases, there was a span of 20 bases. The CDR3 has 16 amino acids. The V gene's germline CDR1 is MGHRA and CDR2 YSYEKL. CDR3 protein: CASSQPARGGRAEAFF. CDR3 coding DNA: TGCGCCAGCAGCCAGCCCGCCCGGGGGGGGAGAGCTGAAGCTTTCTTT.

The rearrangement joins TRBV5-6 to TRBJ2-3; TRBD2 might be the D (5 bases). The V gene's germline CDR1 is SGHDT and CDR2 YYEEEE. The CDR3 loop spans 16 amino acids. Trimming stripped 0 bases from V and 1 base from J, with 12 bases between. CDR3 amino acids: CASSLAGVGGTDTQYF. DNA for the CDR3: TGTGCCAGCAGCTTGGCTGGGGTCGGGGGCACAGATACGCAGTATTTT. Full variable domain (outside the CDR3, taken from reference TRBV5-6 and TRBJ2-3): DAGVTQSPTHLIKTRGQQVTLRCSPKSGHDTVSWYQQALGQGPQFIFQYYEEEERQRGNFPDRFSGHQFPNYSSELNVNALLLGDSALYLCASSLAGVGGTDTQYFGPGTRLTVL.

This rearrangement joins TRBV30 to TRBJ2-3; possible D gene TRBD1, 5 bases. The CDR3 is made up of 15 amino acids. Trimming shortened V by 8 bases and J by 3 bases, and 21 bases separated the two germline ends. CDR1 GTSNPN and CDR2 SVGIG come from the germline V gene (reference sequence). CDR3 sequence (DNA): TGTGCCCTCAGCCACAGGAAGGGTAGAACAGATACGCAGTATTTT. Residues: CALSHRKGRTDTQYF. Based on the CDR3 plus reference TRBV30 and TRBJ2-3, the full variable domain is SQTIHQWPATLVQPVGSPLSLECTVEGTSNPNLYWYRQAAGRGLQLLFYSVGIGQISSEVPQNLSASRPQDRQFILSSKKLLLSDSGFYLCALSHRKGRTDTQYFGPGTRLTVL.

The chain joins TRBV5-8 to TRBJ1-3; D uncertain. The germline CDR1 and CDR2 sequences are SGHTS and YDEGEE. The CDR3 runs to 16 residues. Trimming took off 4 bases at V and 0 bases at J, with 14 bases between the two ends. CDR3 coding DNA: TGTGCCAGCAGCCCGCGCTCCACGAACTCTGGAAACACCATATATTTT. Residues: CASSPRSTNSGNTIYF.